A selection of T cell receptor beta chains follows, all from one sample in a study of cytomegalovirus exposure and HLA in healthy donors. Produced via immunoSEQ multiplex PCR; TCRdb's table is partial and in-frame only. The table has roughly 130,000 clones, approximately 91% seen once. Material: PBMCs. These receptors all come from a man aged 25 to 40 in good health and CMV-seronegative. CDR3s include the opening cysteine and the closing phenylalanine or tryptophan. Fields, in order: D gene, V gene, J gene, clone size, CDR3 DNA, CDR3 protein. D genes are given only for firm matches. The listing skips clone size in some rows; elsewhere it reads once, few, many or a size class.

d_gene: -; v_gene: TRBV5-1; j_gene: TRBJ2-2; abundance: -; CDR3nt: TGCGCCAGCAGCTCGACGAGTGGACAGCACACCGGGGAGCTGTTTTTT; CDR3aa: CASSSTSGQHTGELFF
d_gene: -; v_gene: TRBV5-1; j_gene: TRBJ2-7; abundance: once; CDR3nt: TGCGCCAGCAGCTCGGTGGCGGGCGTGCCTTACGAGCAGTACTTC; CDR3aa: CASSSVAGVPYEQYF
d_gene: -; v_gene: TRBV5-6; j_gene: TRBJ2-1; abundance: -; CDR3nt: TGTGCCAGCAGCTTGGTAGGCCGTACGGGATCGGTCTACAATGAGCAGTTCTTC; CDR3aa: CASSLVGRTGSVYNEQFF
d_gene: TRBD2; v_gene: TRBV6-4; j_gene: TRBJ2-1; abundance: -; CDR3nt: TGTGCCAGCAGTGCGACTAGCGGGAGTGGGGATGAGCAGTTCTTC; CDR3aa: CASSATSGSGDEQFF
d_gene: TRBD1; v_gene: TRBV6-1; j_gene: TRBJ2-7; abundance: few; CDR3nt: TGTGCCAGCAGTGGCCTGGGACAGGGGGCGCGGGAGCAGTACTTC; CDR3aa: CASSGLGQGAREQYF
d_gene: -; v_gene: TRBV5-1; j_gene: TRBJ2-7; abundance: -; CDR3nt: TGCGCCAGCAGCTCGAGAGAAAGCGGCGAGCAGTACTTC; CDR3aa: CASSSRESGEQYF
d_gene: -; v_gene: TRBV15; j_gene: TRBJ2-2; abundance: -; CDR3nt: TGTGCCACCAGCAGGGACATTACGAACACCGGGGAGCTGTTTTTT; CDR3aa: CATSRDITNTGELFF
d_gene: TRBD1; v_gene: TRBV13; j_gene: TRBJ1-2; abundance: -; CDR3nt: TGTGCCAGCACCAAGGACAGGGAAGTCTATGGCTACACCTTC; CDR3aa: CASTKDREVYGYTF
d_gene: -; v_gene: TRBV19; j_gene: TRBJ1-2; abundance: -; CDR3nt: TGTGCCAGTAGTATTAATCGGTGGGGAGTAGATAACTATGGCTACACCTTC; CDR3aa: CASSINRWGVDNYGYTF
d_gene: -; v_gene: TRBV2; j_gene: TRBJ2-7; abundance: once; CDR3nt: TGTGCCATCAGGAGGGCAGGCCCGACCTACGAGCAGTACTTC; CDR3aa: CAIRRAGPTYEQYF
d_gene: -; v_gene: TRBV7-2; j_gene: TRBJ2-5; abundance: -; CDR3nt: TGTGCCAGCAGCCCCCCGGGAAGTCAAGAGACCCAGTACTTC; CDR3aa: CASSPPGSQETQYF
d_gene: -; v_gene: TRBV5-1; j_gene: TRBJ2-3; abundance: -; CDR3nt: TGCGCCAGCAGCTCATTACTGAAGGATACGCAGTATTTT; CDR3aa: CASSSLLKDTQYF
d_gene: TRBD2; v_gene: TRBV2; j_gene: TRBJ2-7; abundance: -; CDR3nt: TGTGCCAGCAGAGCCGCACCTTCTAGCGGGAGGGCCCTCTACGAGCAGTACTTC; CDR3aa: CASRAAPSSGRALYEQYF